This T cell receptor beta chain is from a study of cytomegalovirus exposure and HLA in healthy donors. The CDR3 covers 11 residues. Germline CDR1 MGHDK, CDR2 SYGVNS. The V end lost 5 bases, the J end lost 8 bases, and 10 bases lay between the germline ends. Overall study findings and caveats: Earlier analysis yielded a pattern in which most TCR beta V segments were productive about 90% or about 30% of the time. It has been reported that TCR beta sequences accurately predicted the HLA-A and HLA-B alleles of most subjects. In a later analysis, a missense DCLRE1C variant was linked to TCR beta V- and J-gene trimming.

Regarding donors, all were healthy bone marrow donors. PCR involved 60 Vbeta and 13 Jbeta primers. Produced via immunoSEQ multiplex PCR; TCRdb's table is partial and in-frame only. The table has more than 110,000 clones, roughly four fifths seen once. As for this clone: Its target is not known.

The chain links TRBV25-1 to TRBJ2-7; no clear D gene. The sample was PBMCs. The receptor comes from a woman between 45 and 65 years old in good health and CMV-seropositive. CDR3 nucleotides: TGTGCCAGCAGTATAGGAGCTCAGCAGTACTTC. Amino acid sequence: CASSIGAQQYF.